This T cell receptor beta chain was recorded in a study of a mutant IDH1 vaccine in newly diagnosed glioma. Whole-study results and caveats: No link was apparently found between pseudoprogression and changes in top peripheral T cell clonotypes.

Measured with immunoSEQ multiplex PCR; TCRdb has only the in-frame clones, and not every one. The sample has around 50,000 clones; roughly 90% are singletons. CDR3 size: 15 residues. Germline loops: CDR1 GTSNPN, CDR2 SVGIG (reference sequence). The germline V and J ends were trimmed by 8 bases and 7 bases, with 26 bases remaining between them. Details on this clone: Its antigen remains unknown.

Time point given: baseline, week 1 (first vaccination visit). Specified treatment: pre-vaccination baseline after standard-of-care therapy. The sample in question was PBMCs, obtained from a glioma patient treated with radiotherapy, temozolomide or both. This clonotype was sampled from a man between 40 and 49 years old with glioma. J is TRBJ1-2 and V is TRBV30; D remains ambiguous. The CDR3 protein is CALTSRGRGASGYTF. As DNA, the CDR3 is TGTGCCCTTACTTCTCGCGGGAGAGGTGCGAGTGGCTACACCTTC.